Each of the 27 T cell receptor beta chains below was sequenced from the same sample in a study of blood T cell repertoires in COVID-19. Method: immunoSEQ multiplex PCR; TCRdb's copy keeps in-frame clones and lacks some. This sample carries 130,000 or so clones, about four fifths of them seen once, and the ten largest clones take over 5%. The specimen was peripheral blood. These receptors originate from an elderly man with active or convalescent COVID-19.

The V and J genes are TRBV7-7 and TRBJ2-1, with 13 bases matching TRBD2. Trimming removed 5 bases from V and 8 bases from J; junction bases left unmatched: 6. The CDR3 sequence is 15 residues long. Germline CDR1 and CDR2: SSHAT and FNYEAQ (reference sequence). The CDR3 spells CASSPGLAGVDEQFF. In nucleotides, the CDR3 is TGTGCCAGCAGCCCCGGACTAGCGGGGGTCGATGAGCAGTTCTTC.

The V gene is TRBV6-1, the J gene TRBJ2-1, with TRBD2 as a possible D gene (7 bases). V was clipped by 2 bases and J by 8 bases, with 16 bases between them. There are 15 residues in the CDR3. Germline CDR1 MNHNS, CDR2 SASEGT. The CDR3, as DNA: TGTGCCAGCAGTGAAAAATCCGGGGGGCACTATGAGCAGTTCTTC. Protein: CASSEKSGGHYEQFF.

The chain is built from TRBV27 and TRBJ2-7, with D perhaps TRBD2 (6 bases). With 5 bases removed from V and 6 bases from J, the gap between germline ends came to 14 bases. This CDR3 is built from 13 residues. Germline V lookup: CDR1 MNHEY, CDR2 SMNVEV (reference sequence). The CDR3 DNA reads as TGTGCCAGCAGTCGCCCCGGGGGTGGCGAGCAGTACTTC. Protein sequence: CASSRPGGGEQYF.

This chain connects TRBV30 to TRBJ1-2, with 8 bases aligning to TRBD1. Trimming removed 2 bases from V and 4 bases from J; junction bases left unmatched: 6. The CDR3 consists of 14 residues. Germline V gives CDR1 GTSNPN, CDR2 SVGIG (reference sequence). The CDR3 spells CAWSSSGGIYGYTF. CDR3 coding DNA: TGTGCCTGGAGTTCGTCAGGGGGCATCTATGGCTACACCTTC.

V is TRBV7-2 and J is TRBJ1-5; tentative D call: TRBD1 (6 bases). CDR3 length equals 17 residues. The germline V gene has CDR1 SGHTA and CDR2 FQGNSA. V gave up 5 bases and J gave up 0 bases, with 17 bases separating them. The CDR3 loop reads CASSAQQGSYSNQPQHF. The DNA of the CDR3 is TGTGCCAGCAGCGCTCAACAGGGCTCCTATAGCAATCAGCCCCAGCATTTT.

The rearrangement joins TRBV19 to TRBJ1-4; possible D gene TRBD1, 6 bases. The CDR3 spans 14 residues. V lost 4 bases to trimming and J lost 6 bases, with 12 bases between them. Germline V gene sequence: CDR1 LNHDA, CDR2 SQIVND (reference sequence). CDR3 amino acids: CASSNRGNHEKLFF. For the CDR3, the DNA is TGTGCCAGTAGTAATAGGGGGAATCATGAAAAACTGTTTTTT.

The CDR3 reads CASSQEGRYNEQFF. In DNA, the CDR3 is TGTGCCAGCAGCCAAGAGGGCAGATACAATGAGCAGTTCTTC. The chain links TRBV14 to TRBJ2-1; D is uncertain. Germline lookup yields CDR1 SGHDN and CDR2 FVKESK. V was shortened by 0 bases and J by 4 bases, with 7 bases between the two germline ends. There are 14 residues in the CDR3.

The genes are TRBV11-2 and TRBJ1-6, with 11 positions matching TRBD1. The CDR3 spans 16 residues. Trimming at V came to 5 bases and at J to 9 bases, leaving 9 bases not matched to a gene. Germline V gene data show CDR1 as SGHAT and CDR2 as FQNNGV. The CDR3: CASSPRTGGTSSPLHF. In DNA, the CDR3 is TGTGCCAGCAGCCCCCGGACAGGGGGCACGTCTTCACCCCTCCACTTT.

The chain recombines TRBV6-5 with TRBJ1-1, with D possibly TRBD1 on 5 matching bases. V dropped 6 bases and J dropped 2 bases, with 16 bases sitting between them. Germline V gene lookup returns CDR1 MNHEY and CDR2 SVGAGI. This CDR3 contains 15 residues. CDR3 sequence reads: CASRRSGLGNTEAFF. CDR3 DNA sequence: TGTGCCAGCAGACGATCAGGGTTAGGCAACACTGAAGCTTTCTTT.

This rearrangement joins TRBV7-3 to TRBJ2-7, with a possible D match to TRBD1 (6 bases). Germline V gene lookup returns CDR1 SGHTA and CDR2 FQGTGA. This CDR3 is built from 16 residues. The V and J ends lost 2 bases and 2 bases respectively, with 16 bases between them. The CDR3 reads CASSLEGGKGTYEQYF. CDR3 in DNA: TGTGCCAGCAGCTTAGAAGGGGGTAAGGGTACCTACGAGCAGTACTTC.

CDR3 sequence: CASTPGGTGNTEAFF. Here the CDR3 DNA reads TGCGCCAGCACGCCCGGGGGGACAGGGAACACTGAAGCTTTCTTT. The gene calls are TRBV5-1 and TRBJ1-1; 8 nucleotides align to TRBD1. The CDR3 has 15 residues. The V gene's germline CDR1 is SGHRS and CDR2 YFSETQ. The V gene end was trimmed by 6 bases and the J gene end by 1 base; junction bases not matched to a gene: 8.

The chain has TRBV4-1 and TRBJ1-2; TRBD1 is a possible D gene (6 bases). Trimming removed 0 bases from V and 7 bases from J, with 21 bases in between. Germline values: CDR1 MGHRA, CDR2 YSYEKL. CDR3 length: 17 amino acids. CDR3 DNA: TGCGCCAGCAGCCAAGATGAAGGTTGGGGGGGGGCGGCTGGCTACACCTTC. It codes for CASSQDEGWGGAAGYTF.

This clone appeared a few times. The rearrangement joins TRBV14 to TRBJ1-2, with D tentatively TRBD1 (6 bases). CDR1 is SGHDN and CDR2 is FVKESK in the germline V gene. V lost 4 bases and J 0 bases, leaving 9 bases between the germline ends. The CDR3 loop spans 14 amino acids. As DNA, the CDR3 is TGTGCCAGCAGCCCCAGGACAGCTAACTATGGCTACACCTTC. It is translated as CASSPRTANYGYTF.

In this sample, this clone turned up a few times. The genes are TRBV11-2 and TRBJ2-7, with 10 positions matching TRBD2. CDR1 SGHAT and CDR2 FQNNGV come from the germline V gene. This CDR3 contains 13 residues. The ends lost 6 bases at V and 9 bases at J; junction bases unmatched: 8. In DNA, the CDR3 is TGTGCCAGCAGAATGGCTAGCGGGGGAGGGCAGTACTTC. It specifies CASRMASGGGQYF. Full variable domain (outside the CDR3, taken from reference TRBV11-2 and TRBJ2-7): EAGVAQSPRYKIIEKRQSVAFWCNPISGHATLYWYQQILGQGPKLLIQFQNNGVVDDSQLPKDRFSAERLKGVDSTLKIQPAKLEDSAVYLCASRMASGGGQYFGPGTRLTVT.

This chain links TRBV27 with TRBJ2-2; 9 nucleotides agree with TRBD2. Germline CDR1 is MNHEY and CDR2 is SMNVEV (reference sequence). V shed 4 bases and J 4 bases; nucleotides not matched to a gene: 7. The CDR3 runs 16 residues. The CDR3 region has the DNA TGTGCCAGCAGTTCAGCCGGGACTAGCCGCACCGGGGAGCTGTTTTTT. It translates to CASSSAGTSRTGELFF.

The genes are TRBV2 and TRBJ2-7; 9 nucleotides line up with TRBD1. Germline CDR1 is SNHLY and CDR2 is FYNNEI. Unmatched junction bases numbered 6, after V lost 6 bases and J lost 6 bases. The CDR3 has 13 amino acids. CDR3 coding DNA: TGTGCCAGCAGGTTGGAGGACAGGGGCGAGCAGTACTTC. The encoded protein is CASRLEDRGEQYF. Together with reference TRBV2 and TRBJ2-7, the CDR3 gives the full variable domain: EPEVTQTPSHQVTQMGQEVILRCVPISNHLYFYWYRQILGQKVEFLVSFYNNEISEKSEIFDDQFSVERPDGSNFTLKIRSTKLEDSAMYFCASRLEDRGEQYFGPGTRLTVT.

This clone was seen a handful of times. The chain recombines TRBV5-6 with TRBJ2-3; unclear D gene. Germline V CDR1 and CDR2: SGHDT, YYEEEE. The V end was cut by 4 bases, the J end by 4 bases, with 13 bases between. CDR3 length equals 14 residues. The CDR3 spells CASSLGHGADTQYF. Here the CDR3 DNA reads TGTGCCAGCAGCCTTGGTCATGGAGCAGATACGCAGTATTTT.

V is TRBV5-1 and J is TRBJ1-6; TRBD1 matches 9 bases. The CDR3 contains 15 residues. J lost 6 bases, V lost 5 bases, and 6 bases had no gene match. Germline V lookup: CDR1 SGHRS, CDR2 YFSETQ. The CDR3 DNA follows: TGCGCCAGCAGAAACCCGGGACAGGGTAATTCACCCCTCCACTTT. As protein: CASRNPGQGNSPLHF.

The V gene is TRBV5-6, the J gene TRBJ2-5, with D tentatively TRBD1 (6 bases). Germline CDR1 is SGHDT and CDR2 is YYEEEE. This CDR3 is 13 amino acids long. With 2 bases removed from V and 7 bases from J, the gap between germline ends came to 12 bases. The CDR3 here is CASSFTGSGTQYF. The CDR3 DNA reads TGTGCCAGCAGCTTTACAGGGTCGGGGACCCAGTACTTC.

V and J are TRBV19 and TRBJ1-2; weak D call: TRBD1 (5 bases). CDR1 and CDR2 (germline): LNHDA, SQIVND (reference sequence). V was clipped by 4 bases and J by 3 bases, with 9 bases between them. The CDR3 spans 13 residues. The CDR3 sequence is CASSKGIDYGYTF. The CDR3 nucleotides are TGTGCCAGTAGTAAGGGGATCGACTATGGCTACACCTTC.

J is TRBJ2-5 and V is TRBV24-1; D unclear. CDR3 size: 13 residues. Germline CDR1 KGHDR, CDR2 SFDVKD. Deletions cut 6 bases from V and 2 bases from J, with 9 bases between. The chain's CDR3 is CATSYPFQETQYF. The CDR3 coding sequence is TGTGCCACCAGTTATCCGTTTCAAGAGACCCAGTACTTC.

In DNA, the CDR3 is TGTGCCAGCAGCTCTTCCTCCGGGAGTGAGCAGTACTTC. It codes for CASSSSSGSEQYF. The gene calls are TRBV7-9 and TRBJ2-7, with D possibly matching TRBD2 (6 bases). This CDR3 has 13 residues. Per the germline V gene, CDR1 is SEHNR and CDR2 is FQNEAQ (reference sequence). V lost 4 bases to trimming and J lost 7 bases, with 14 bases between them.

The rearrangement joins TRBV2 to TRBJ1-4; D ambiguous. Germline V gives CDR1 SNHLY, CDR2 FYNNEI. The CDR3 has 14 amino acids. V was clipped by 6 bases and J by 6 bases, with 14 bases between them. CDR3 loop: CASRESPSHEKLFF. CDR3 coding DNA: TGTGCCAGCAGGGAATCCCCCTCCCATGAAAAACTGTTTTTT.

The gene calls are TRBV30 and TRBJ1-1; D is uncertain. Trimming removed 3 bases at V and 8 bases at J, with 13 bases between. Germline CDR1 GTSNPN, CDR2 SVGIG (reference sequence). This CDR3 has 12 amino acids. DNA of the CDR3: TGTGCCTGGAGCGTGCGAATAGCCGAAGCTTTCTTT. Protein: CAWSVRIAEAFF.

The chain is built from TRBV10-3 and TRBJ1-5; 8 bases are shared with TRBD1. This CDR3 spans 16 amino acids. From germline, CDR1 is ENHRY and CDR2 SYGVKD. Trimming cost V 3 bases and J 4 bases; bases outside gene matches: 8. The CDR3 protein is CAISDIDTGGNQPQHF. Here the CDR3 DNA reads TGTGCCATCAGTGATATTGATACAGGGGGTAATCAGCCCCAGCATTTT.

The rearrangement uses TRBV6-1 and TRBJ2-7; no definite D call. The V gene's germline CDR1 is MNHNS and CDR2 SASEGT. This CDR3 is built from 13 residues. Trimming cost V 0 bases and J 7 bases, with 10 bases left between them. In nucleotides, the CDR3 is TGTGCCAGCAGTGAAGCTGGTCAGAGGGAGCAGTACTTC. It specifies CASSEAGQREQYF.

The chain carries TRBV19 and TRBJ1-6; 8 bases fit TRBD1. This CDR3 contains 15 residues. Per germline, CDR1 LNHDA and CDR2 SQIVND (reference sequence). V dropped 3 bases and J dropped 11; count of bases not matched to a gene: 9. The CDR3 region is CASSISDRGEAPLHF. The DNA for the CDR3 is TGTGCCAGTAGTATCTCCGACAGGGGAGAAGCACCCCTCCACTTT.